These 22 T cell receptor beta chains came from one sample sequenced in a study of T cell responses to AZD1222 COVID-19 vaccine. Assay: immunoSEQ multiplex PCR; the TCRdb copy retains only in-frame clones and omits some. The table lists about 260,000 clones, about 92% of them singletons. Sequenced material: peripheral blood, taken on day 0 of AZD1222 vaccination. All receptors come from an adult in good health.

Here the CDR3 DNA reads TGTGCCAGCAGCGTAGCCTTCACAGATACGCAGTATTTT. Protein product: CASSVAFTDTQYF. The chain recombines TRBV9 with TRBJ2-3; no definite D call. CDR3 length equals 13 residues. CDR1 and CDR2 from the germline V gene are SGDLS and YYNGEE. V gave up 0 bases and J gave up 2 bases, with 4 bases separating them.

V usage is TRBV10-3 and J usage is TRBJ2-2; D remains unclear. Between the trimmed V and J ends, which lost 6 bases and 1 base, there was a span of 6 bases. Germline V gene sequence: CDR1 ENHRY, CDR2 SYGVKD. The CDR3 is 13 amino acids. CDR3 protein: CAIRQLNTGELFF. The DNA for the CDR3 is TGTGCCATCAGACAGCTGAACACCGGGGAGCTGTTTTTT.

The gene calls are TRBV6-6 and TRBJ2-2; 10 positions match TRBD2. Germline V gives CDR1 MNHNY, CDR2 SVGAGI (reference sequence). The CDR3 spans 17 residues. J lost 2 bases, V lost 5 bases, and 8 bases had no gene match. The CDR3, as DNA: TGTGCCAGCAGTCGAGGTAGCGGGGGGACAAACACCGGGGAGCTGTTTTTT. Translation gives CASSRGSGGTNTGELFF.

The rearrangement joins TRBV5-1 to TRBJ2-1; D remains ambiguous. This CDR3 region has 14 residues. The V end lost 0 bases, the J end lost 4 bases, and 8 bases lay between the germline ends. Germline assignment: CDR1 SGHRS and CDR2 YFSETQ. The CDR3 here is CASSLGNRYNEQFF. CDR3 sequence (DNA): TGCGCCAGCAGCTTGGGGAACCGTTACAATGAGCAGTTCTTC.

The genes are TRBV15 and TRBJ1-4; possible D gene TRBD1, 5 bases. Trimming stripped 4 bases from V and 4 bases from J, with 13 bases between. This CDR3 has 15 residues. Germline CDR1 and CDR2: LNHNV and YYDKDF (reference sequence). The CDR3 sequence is CATSKTNRINEKLFF. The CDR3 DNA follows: TGTGCCACCAGCAAGACGAACAGGATTAATGAAAAACTGTTTTTT.

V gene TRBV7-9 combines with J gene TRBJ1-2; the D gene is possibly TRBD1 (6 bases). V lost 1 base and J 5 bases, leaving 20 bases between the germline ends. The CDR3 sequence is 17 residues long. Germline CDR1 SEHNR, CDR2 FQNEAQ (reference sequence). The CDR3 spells CASSLDPPEGRGYGYTF. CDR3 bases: TGTGCCAGCAGCTTAGACCCTCCGGAGGGAAGGGGGTATGGCTACACCTTC.

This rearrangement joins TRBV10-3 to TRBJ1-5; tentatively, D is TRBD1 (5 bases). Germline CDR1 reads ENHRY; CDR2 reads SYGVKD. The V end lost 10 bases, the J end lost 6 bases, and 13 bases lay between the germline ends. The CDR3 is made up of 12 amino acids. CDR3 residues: CASGWGGQPQHF. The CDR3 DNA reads TGTGCCAGCGGCTGGGGGGGTCAGCCCCAGCATTTT.

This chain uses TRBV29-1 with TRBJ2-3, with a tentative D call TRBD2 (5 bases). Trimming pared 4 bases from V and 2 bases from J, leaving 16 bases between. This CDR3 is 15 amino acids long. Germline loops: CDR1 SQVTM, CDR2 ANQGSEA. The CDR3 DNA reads TGCAGCGTTGGACCGCTAGCAATATTCACAGATACGCAGTATTTT. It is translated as CSVGPLAIFTDTQYF.

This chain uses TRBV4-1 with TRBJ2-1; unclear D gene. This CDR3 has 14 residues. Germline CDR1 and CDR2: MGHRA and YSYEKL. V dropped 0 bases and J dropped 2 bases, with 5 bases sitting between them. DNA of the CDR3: TGCGCCAGCAGCCAAGATTTCCCCTACAATGAGCAGTTCTTC. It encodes CASSQDFPYNEQFF.

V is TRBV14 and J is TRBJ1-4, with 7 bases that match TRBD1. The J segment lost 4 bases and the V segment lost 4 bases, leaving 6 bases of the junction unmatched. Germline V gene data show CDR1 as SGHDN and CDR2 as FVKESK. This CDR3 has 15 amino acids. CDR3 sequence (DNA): TGTGCCAGCAGCCCACCGGGACAGCATAATGAAAAACTGTTTTTT. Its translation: CASSPPGQHNEKLFF.

CDR3 nucleotide sequence: TGTGCCACCAGCAGAAAGAGGGGAACAGGGGGGTTTGGTGAAAAACTGTTTTTT. This gives the protein CATSRKRGTGGFGEKLFF. This rearrangement joins TRBV15 to TRBJ1-4; 8 positions match TRBD1. With V trimmed by 2 bases and J by 7 bases, 15 bases remained unmatched. Germline V gene data show CDR1 as LNHNV and CDR2 as YYDKDF (reference sequence). CDR3 size: 18 residues.

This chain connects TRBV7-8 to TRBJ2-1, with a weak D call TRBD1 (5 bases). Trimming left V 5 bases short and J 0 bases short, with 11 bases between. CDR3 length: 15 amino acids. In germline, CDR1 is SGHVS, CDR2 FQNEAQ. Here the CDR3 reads CASSVGQGSYNEQFF. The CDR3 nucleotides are TGTGCCAGCAGCGTCGGACAAGGCTCCTACAATGAGCAGTTCTTC.

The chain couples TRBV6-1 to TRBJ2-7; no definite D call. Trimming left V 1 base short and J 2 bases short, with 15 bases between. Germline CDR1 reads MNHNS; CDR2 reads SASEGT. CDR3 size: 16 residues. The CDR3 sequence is CASSEGVPMRTYEQYF. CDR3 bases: TGTGCCAGCAGTGAAGGGGTCCCCATGCGGACCTACGAGCAGTACTTC.

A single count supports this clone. This CDR3 is CASSKRQAGETQYF. The CDR3 DNA follows: TGTGCCAGCAGCAAACGACAGGCGGGAGAGACCCAGTACTTC. The V call is TRBV3-1 (or the pseudogene TRBV3-2), the J call TRBJ2-5; the D gene is possibly TRBD1 (6 bases). V shed 5 bases and J shed 4 bases, with 14 bases lying between them. Germline CDR1 LGHDT, CDR2 YNNKEL (reference sequence). The CDR3 is 14 residues long.

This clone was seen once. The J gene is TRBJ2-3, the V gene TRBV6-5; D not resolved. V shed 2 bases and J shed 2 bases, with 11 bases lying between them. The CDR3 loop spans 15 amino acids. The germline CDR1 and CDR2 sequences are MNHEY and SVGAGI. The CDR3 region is CASSYHRIATDTQYF. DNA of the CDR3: TGTGCCAGCAGTTACCATCGGATCGCCACAGATACGCAGTATTTT.

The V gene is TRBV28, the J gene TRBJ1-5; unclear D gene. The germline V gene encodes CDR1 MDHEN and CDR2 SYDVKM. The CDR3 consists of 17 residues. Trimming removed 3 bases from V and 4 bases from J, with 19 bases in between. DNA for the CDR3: TGTGCCAGCAGTTTTTCCCGACCCTCCTTTCGAAATCAGCCCCAGCATTTT. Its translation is CASSFSRPSFRNQPQHF.

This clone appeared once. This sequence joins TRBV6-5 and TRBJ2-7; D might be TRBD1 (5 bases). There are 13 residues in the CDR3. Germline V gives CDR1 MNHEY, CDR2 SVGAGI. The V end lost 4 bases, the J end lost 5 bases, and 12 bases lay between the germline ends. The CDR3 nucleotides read TGTGCCAGCAGTTCTCATAGGGGCGACGAGCAGTACTTC. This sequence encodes CASSSHRGDEQYF.

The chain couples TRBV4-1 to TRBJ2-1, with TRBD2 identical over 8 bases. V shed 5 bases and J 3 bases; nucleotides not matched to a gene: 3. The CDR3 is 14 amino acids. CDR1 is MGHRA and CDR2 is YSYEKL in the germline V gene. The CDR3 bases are TGCGCCAGCAGCAGCCTAGCGGGCTACAATGAGCAGTTCTTC. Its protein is CASSSLAGYNEQFF.

The CDR3 loop is CASSLGSPGGTYEQYF. The CDR3 DNA is TGTGCCAGCAGCTTGGGGTCGCCAGGCGGGACTTACGAGCAGTACTTC. The V and J genes are TRBV5-4 and TRBJ2-7; D possibly corresponds to TRBD2 (6 bases). The CDR3 covers 16 residues. The ends were cut back, 0 bases at V and 4 bases at J, with 17 bases in the middle. CDR1 and CDR2 from the germline V gene are SGHNT and YYREEE (reference sequence).

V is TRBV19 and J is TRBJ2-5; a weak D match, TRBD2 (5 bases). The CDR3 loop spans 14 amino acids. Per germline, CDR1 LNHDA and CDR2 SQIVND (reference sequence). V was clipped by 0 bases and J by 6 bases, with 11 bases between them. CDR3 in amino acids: CASSIDWRSKTQYF. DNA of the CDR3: TGTGCCAGTAGTATAGATTGGAGGTCTAAGACCCAGTACTTC.

DNA for the CDR3: TGTGCCAGCAGCCCGGACGTCAAGGGGACCCAGTACTTC. Protein: CASSPDVKGTQYF. This chain uses TRBV5-6 with TRBJ2-5; D gene unclear. Trimming stripped 4 bases from V and 7 bases from J, with 14 bases between. Germline CDR1 SGHDT, CDR2 YYEEEE. The length of the CDR3 is 13 residues.

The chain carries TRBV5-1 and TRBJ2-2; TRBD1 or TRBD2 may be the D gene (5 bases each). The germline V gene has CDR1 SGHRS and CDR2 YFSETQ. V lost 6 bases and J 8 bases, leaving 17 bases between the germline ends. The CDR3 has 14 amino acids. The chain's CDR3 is CASNRDPPGGELFF. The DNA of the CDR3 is TGCGCCAGCAATCGGGACCCTCCTGGTGGGGAGCTGTTTTTT.